Presented here are 7 T cell receptor beta chains from one specimen sequenced in a study of blood T cell repertoires in COVID-19. The method was immunoSEQ multiplex PCR; TCRdb's version includes in-frame clones alone and lacks a portion of them. Among roughly 390,000 clones listed, 85% were seen once. The source material was peripheral blood. The receptors come from a woman between 18 and 29 years old with acute or convalescent COVID-19.

This chain links TRBV7-3 with TRBJ1-1; D not resolved. Germline values: CDR1 SGHTA, CDR2 FQGTGA. There are 15 residues in the CDR3. The V end lost 7 bases, the J end lost 1 base, and 16 bases lay between the germline ends. The CDR3 sequence: CASTLTGTTNTEAFF. The CDR3 DNA reads TGTGCCAGCACCCTAACGGGCACGACGAACACTGAAGCTTTCTTT.

The J gene is TRBJ2-3, the V gene TRBV7-3; 14 bases are a match to TRBD2. V shed 4 bases, J shed 2 bases, and the junction held 5 bases outside the gene matches. Germline V gene sequence: CDR1 SGHTA, CDR2 FQGTGA. The CDR3 loop spans 17 amino acids. The CDR3 DNA is TGTGCCAGCAGCTCCGGGACTAGCGGGAGTATCACAGATACGCAGTATTTT. Translating gives CASSSGTSGSITDTQYF.

This chain connects TRBV7-6 to TRBJ1-6, with D uncertain. This CDR3 comprises 17 residues. Germline CDR1 is SGHVS and CDR2 is FNYEAQ. Trimming took 1 base from V and 0 from J, leaving 10 bases between them. CDR3 region: CASSLDGGGSYNSPLHF. The DNA of the CDR3 is TGTGCCAGCAGCTTAGATGGTGGCGGCTCCTATAATTCACCCCTCCACTTT. The full variable domain, its missing parts supplied by reference TRBV7-6 and TRBJ1-6, is GAGVSQSPRYKVTKRGQDVALRCDPISGHVSLYWYRQALGQGPEFLTYFNYEAQQDKSGLPNDRFSAERPEGSISTLTIQRTEQRDSAMYRCASSLDGGGSYNSPLHFGNGTRLTVT.

V gene TRBV28 combines with J gene TRBJ1-5, with TRBD1 matching over 10 bases. The CDR3 runs 15 residues. The V and J ends lost 3 bases and 6 bases, in that order; junction bases with no gene match: 5. Germline V gene data show CDR1 as MDHEN and CDR2 as SYDVKM. CDR3 sequence reads: CASSFRDRGSQPQHF. The CDR3 DNA sequence: TGTGCCAGCAGTTTTCGGGACAGGGGAAGTCAGCCCCAGCATTTT.

This chain links TRBV15 with TRBJ1-2, with 9 bases fitting TRBD1. Germline V gives CDR1 LNHNV, CDR2 YYDKDF (reference sequence). Trimming took 8 bases from V and 6 from J; bases not matched to a gene: 16. This CDR3 is built from 16 residues. The CDR3: CATAETGGRDLNGYTF. CDR3 DNA: TGTGCCACCGCAGAAACAGGGGGCAGGGACTTGAATGGCTACACCTTC.

This chain links TRBV12-5 with TRBJ1-6; TRBD1 might be the D (5 bases). Trimming pared 3 bases from V and 7 bases from J, leaving 19 bases between. The germline V gene has CDR1 LGHNT and CDR2 FRNRAP. The CDR3 extends over 17 amino acids. The CDR3 is CASGLNDSRQLNSPLHF. CDR3 nucleotide sequence: TGTGCTAGTGGTTTAAACGATAGTAGACAGTTAAATTCACCCCTCCACTTT.

This chain links TRBV2 with TRBJ2-7; D is unresolved. Trimming removed 10 bases at V and 3 bases at J, with 10 bases between. Germline CDR1 reads SNHLY; CDR2 reads FYNNEI. The CDR3 consists of 11 residues. The CDR3 coding sequence is TGTGCCAATAGAAACGGCTACGAGCAGTACTTC. Translated, it gives CANRNGYEQYF.